This TCR beta chain was recorded in a study of cytomegalovirus exposure and HLA in healthy donors. General study findings and limits: The classifier reportedly diagnosed cytomegalovirus status with high specificity and sensitivity.

Trimming took 2 bases from V and 8 from J; bases not matched to a gene: 7. There are 15 residues in the CDR3. CDR1 and CDR2 from the germline V gene are SGHRS and YFSETQ. Turning to this clone: What it binds is unknown.

The PCR had 60 Vbeta and 13 Jbeta primers. Sequenced by immunoSEQ multiplex PCR; TCRdb stores in-frame clones only, minus some. Of fewer than 250,000 clones in the sample, about four fifths were seen once. This rearrangement joins TRBV5-1 to TRBJ2-1; TRBD2 agrees at 10 bases. The source of this sequence is a woman aged 40 to 50 in good health and CMV-seronegative. The source material was PBMCs. The CDR3 loop reads CASSFASGRLDEQFF. DNA for the CDR3: TGCGCCAGCAGCTTTGCTAGCGGGAGATTGGATGAGCAGTTCTTC.